This TCR beta chain is from a study of PD-L1 blockade in urothelial cancer. Overall study context: The median T cell count in blood samples was more than 110,000.

With 11 bases clipped from V and 3 bases from J, the junction kept 8 bases outside the gene matches. This CDR3 contains 14 residues. Germline CDR1 reads MNHNS; CDR2 reads SASEGT. Clones were read by immunoSEQ multiplex PCR, and TCRdb kept only the in-frame ones, dropping some. This sample has more than 55,000 clones, with 80% to 90% found just once. Time point noted: pretreatment peripheral blood. The genes are TRBV6-1 and TRBJ2-1, with 9 bases fitting TRBD2. The TCR was taken from a man between 70 and 80 years old with urothelial cancer. The sequencing used PBMCs, collected around atezolizumab (anti-PD-L1) treatment. The CDR3 sequence: CAGGSGSLYNEQFF. CDR3 DNA sequence: TGTGCCGGGGGTAGCGGGAGTCTCTACAATGAGCAGTTCTTC.